The source of this TCR beta chain is a study of T cells after posttransplantation cyclophosphamide. Concerning this clone: The antigen is unknown.

Study-wide results and limits: Donor-recipient repertoire similarity was low at 1-2 months, rising over year one. TRB overlap between skin or GI tissue T cells and blood was limited. TRB clonality was highly associated with recipient CMV seropositivity and reactivation.

Sequenced by immunoSEQ multiplex PCR; TCRdb stores in-frame clones only, minus some. The sample includes 45,000 or so clones, about 91% of them seen just once. V was pared by 4 bases and J by 0 bases, with 10 bases between. Germline values: CDR1 MDHEN, CDR2 SYDVKM. The CDR3 runs to 16 residues. This related bone marrow graft donor gave peripheral blood on the day of marrow donation. The genes are TRBV28 and TRBJ2-6; no clear D. Sequenced: PBMCs. This sequence was found in a woman aged 45-59 years in good health and a related stem cell transplant donor. The CDR3 here is CASSSSGPSGANVLTF. CDR3 DNA sequence: TGTGCCAGCAGTTCCTCGGGTCCCTCTGGGGCCAACGTCCTGACTTTC.